The 7 T cell receptor beta chains given below trace back to one sample, sequenced in a study of T and B cells in COVID-19 patients. Multiplex PCR with BIOMED2 TRB-A/B primer pools amplified TRB rearrangements. TCRdb reprocessed the multiplex PCR reads via MiXCR and lists one record per CDR3 protein. The data contain thousands of distinct CDR3 sequences, about 27% of them singletons. Each TRB amplification used roughly 220-550 ng of genomic DNA from blood. The sequenced sample was blood. The receptors here all came from a human donor with active COVID-19.

This clonotype was counted only a few times. The chain has TRBV6-6 and TRBJ2-1; TRBD2 might be the D (6 bases). V lost 4 bases to trimming and J lost 10 bases, with 20 bases between them. Germline loops: CDR1 MNHNY, CDR2 SVGAGI (reference sequence). CDR3 length: 15 amino acids. The CDR3 is CASSSFGGEAGEQFF. The CDR3 region has the DNA TGTGCCAGCAGTTCATTTGGGGGAGAGGCGGGGGAGCAGTTCTTC.

This clonotype was picked up a small number of times. The chain has TRBV7-9 and TRBJ1-2; D might be TRBD1 (5 bases). The V gene's germline CDR1 is SEHNR and CDR2 FQNEAQ (reference sequence). V lost 4 bases, J lost 0 bases, and 9 bases lay in between. CDR3 length: 14 residues. The CDR3, as DNA: TGTGCCAGCAGCTCGACAGCGACTAACTATGGCTACACCTTC. Translating gives CASSSTATNYGYTF. Full variable domain (outside the CDR3, taken from reference TRBV7-9 and TRBJ1-2): DTGVSQNPRHKITKRGQNVTFRCDPISEHNRLYWYRQTLGQGPEFLTYFQNEAQLEKSRLLSDRFSAERPKGSFSTLEIQRTEQGDSAMYLCASSSTATNYGYTFGSGTRLTVV.

This clonotype has only a few counts. The chain is built from TRBV6-2 or TRBV6-3 and TRBJ1-1; D call uncertain. The V gene lost 2 bases and the J gene lost 5 bases, with 12 bases spanning the gap. Looked up from germline, CDR1 is MNHEY and CDR2 is SVGEGT. The length of the CDR3 is 14 residues. CDR3 DNA: TGTGCCAGCAGTTACCATCCCGGTGGAACTGAAGCTTTCTTT. It yields the protein CASSYHPGGTEAFF.

The gene calls are TRBV20-1 and TRBJ1-3, with TRBD1 matching 7 bases. The trim removed 5 bases at V and 3 bases at J, leaving 13 bases unmatched. The CDR3 covers 16 residues. The germline V gene encodes CDR1 DFQATT and CDR2 SNEGSKA (reference sequence). In DNA, the CDR3 is TGCAGTGCTTCCTCTTACAGGGGCTTGAGTGGAAACACCATATATTTT. Its protein is CSASSYRGLSGNTIYF.

This clonotype was picked up many times. This rearrangement joins TRBV5-4 to TRBJ2-7; 16 bases are a match to TRBD2. Germline CDR1 SGHNT, CDR2 YYREEE (reference sequence). The CDR3 has 17 residues. V shed 4 bases and J 4 bases; nucleotides not matched to a gene: 8. The CDR3 nucleotides are TGTGCCAGCAGCGCCTCCGGGACTAGCGGGAGGGCGTACGAGCAGTACTTC. It translates to CASSASGTSGRAYEQYF.

Judged by abundance, this clonotype is medium-sized. The rearrangement uses TRBV19 and TRBJ2-2, with a weak D call TRBD2 (6 bases). Deletions cut 6 bases from V and 6 bases from J, with 20 bases between. This CDR3 contains 16 residues. The germline CDR1 and CDR2 sequences are LNHDA and SQIVND (reference sequence). This chain's CDR3 is CASSRGGGKVPGELFF. CDR3 nucleotide sequence: TGTGCCAGTAGCCGTGGTGGGGGGAAGGTCCCCGGGGAGCTGTTTTTT.

This clonotype was counted once. The gene calls are TRBV12-3 or TRBV12-4 and TRBJ1-6, with D perhaps matching TRBD1 (6 bases). The CDR3 is made up of 13 amino acids. V was shortened by 8 bases and J by 5 bases, with 10 bases between the two germline ends. The CDR3 sequence is CASGSGDNSPLHF. DNA for the CDR3: TGTGCCAGCGGGTCAGGGGATAATTCACCCCTCCACTTT.